This T cell receptor beta chain was recorded in a study of cytomegalovirus exposure and HLA in healthy donors. The germline CDR1 and CDR2 sequences are MNHEY and SVGAGI. Germline trimming cut 6 bases from V and 9 bases from J; bases unmatched to any gene: 14. The CDR3 has 15 residues. Healthy bone marrow donors supplied every sample. With 60 Vbeta and 13 Jbeta primers, the PCR was carried out. In the original processing: Later analysis identified some 80 million unique TCR beta chains, roughly 11 million shared. Only in-frame clones appear in the TCRdb table, and some are missing; sequencing was by immunoSEQ multiplex PCR. Clonal size and the V and J genes are those of that table, whereas D and trimming came from the DNA. The repertoire holds 150,000 to 200,000 clones, around 81% seen once, with under 2% in the top ten.

Sample: PBMCs. This TCR was sampled from a man aged 35 to 55 in good health and CMV-seronegative. The rearrangement links TRBV6-5 to TRBJ2-1, with 7 bases identical to TRBD2. In DNA, the CDR3 is TGTGCCAGCAGGGCCGAAGGGGCGGGAGAGGGTGAGCAGTTCTTC. Translating gives CASRAEGAGEGEQFF.